This TCR beta chain appears in the sequencing data of a study of human T cells and chemical hapten exposure. Study-wide context: Patients additionally received therapeutic doses of diphenylcyclopropenone on the scalp once a week, and this continued throughout the roughly 25-week study.

As concerns this clonotype: Its cognate antigen is unknown.

In the original analysis: Samples contained a median of roughly 96,000 TCRs, with a range of 23,224 to 690,600. MiXCR was run by TCRdb on the RACE reads, yielding one entry per CDR3 protein. The V and J calls were determined by TCRdb, not by the authors. The data show about 78,000 distinct CDR3 sequences, around 7.9% seen once. This CDR3 comprises 18 residues. The study, taken as a whole, reports: Expanded TCRs formed significantly more large CDR3 similarity clusters than controls.

As for time point: patch test 2, 6 weeks after DPC sensitization. Treatment specified: therapeutic diphenylcyclopropenone sensitization with weekly scalp DPC. Those who donated were patients with alopecia, 18 to 70 years of age, and suitable for DPC. Sequenced material: whole blood, taken in connection with sensitization to the hapten diphenylcyclopropenone (DPC). The receptor was isolated from a woman in her forties or fifties with alopecia areata. Some clones in this sample may be carry-over from other donors' samples. V usage is TRBV21-1 and J usage is TRBJ2-7; no check of the table's D call, TRBD2, against the DNA was made. TRBV21-1 is deemed a pseudogene. CDR3 protein: CASSRERSSGQECNEQYF. The CDR3 DNA reads TGTGCCAGCAGCAGGGAAAGGAGTAGCGGCCAGGAGTGCAACGAGCAGTACTTC.